Below, 8 T cell receptor beta chains from the same sample are listed, as sequenced in a study of T-cell memory formation after mild COVID-19. TCRdb passed the 5' RACE reads through MiXCR, listing each CDR3 protein once. The repertoire consists of 300,000 to 400,000 distinct CDR3 sequences, with approximately 15% occurring once and the leading ten covering around 20%. The sequencing sample was made of PBMCs or a T cell subset sorted from them (not recorded which). The origin of the receptors is a man younger than 35 who had mild COVID-19 (a few samples of this study predate the infection). Cell type and time point are not known.

This clonotype appeared a few times. This chain connects TRBV5-4 to TRBJ2-5, with 10 bases aligning to TRBD1. J gave up 1 base and V 4 bases, and 7 bases lay outside the gene matches. The CDR3 has 16 amino acids. The germline V gene encodes CDR1 SGHNT and CDR2 YYREEE (reference sequence). CDR3 nucleotide sequence: TGTGCCAGCAGCGACCGACAGGGGGCCTTCCAAGAGACCCAGTACTTC. It encodes CASSDRQGAFQETQYF.

This clonotype was seen a few times. The genes are TRBV7-2 and TRBJ2-7; D gene ambiguous. Per the germline V gene, CDR1 is SGHTA and CDR2 is FQGNSA. This CDR3 has 13 amino acids. The V end lost 4 bases, the J end lost 3 bases, and 10 bases lay between the germline ends. CDR3 protein: CASSSQPGYEQYF. DNA of the CDR3: TGTGCCAGCAGCTCGCAGCCCGGCTACGAGCAGTACTTC.

Only a few counts were recorded for this clonotype. This sequence joins TRBV5-6 and TRBJ1-6; 7 bases align to TRBD1. J was trimmed by 9 bases and V by 1 base; bases with no gene match: 7. The CDR3 totals 15 residues. Germline values: CDR1 SGHDT, CDR2 YYEEEE. In DNA, the CDR3 is TGTGCCAGCAGCTTGAGACGACAGGGACCTTCACCCCTCCACTTT. Translating gives CASSLRRQGPSPLHF.

The rearrangement uses TRBV5-1 and TRBJ2-3, with a weak D call TRBD1 (5 bases). Deletions cut 0 bases from V and 3 bases from J, with 11 bases between. The CDR3 spans 15 residues. Germline V gene lookup returns CDR1 SGHRS and CDR2 YFSETQ. CDR3 bases: TGCGCCAGCAGCTTGGTGCCAGGGAATACAGATACGCAGTATTTT. Encoded protein: CASSLVPGNTDTQYF.

The table lists this clonotype with a few counts. V usage is TRBV3-1 and J usage is TRBJ2-3; perhaps TRBD1 as D (5 bases). V was pared by 4 bases and J by 7 bases, with 15 bases between. This CDR3 spans 14 amino acids. Germline-derived CDR1 and CDR2 are LGHDT and YNNKEL (reference sequence). This chain's CDR3 is CASSPSLKGNTQYF. The CDR3 DNA sequence: TGTGCCAGCAGCCCCAGTTTGAAGGGGAATACGCAGTATTTT.

This clonotype was picked up a small number of times. V and J are TRBV4-3 and TRBJ2-3, with a tentative D call TRBD2 (5 bases). Germline-derived CDR1 and CDR2 are LGHNA and YSLEER. With 4 bases removed from V and 2 bases from J, the gap between germline ends came to 13 bases. The CDR3 has 15 amino acids. In DNA, the CDR3 is TGCGCCAGCAGCCTTAGGCCGGGGTACACAGATACGCAGTATTTT. Protein product: CASSLRPGYTDTQYF.

V usage is TRBV29-1 and J usage is TRBJ1-2, with D possibly TRBD1 on 5 matching bases. Germline lookup yields CDR1 SQVTM and CDR2 ANQGSEA. V gave up 4 bases and J gave up 8 bases, with 20 bases separating them. CDR3 length equals 14 residues. Written as DNA, the CDR3 is TGCAGCGTTGGGACCCGGACGGGACCGGCGGGCTACACCTTC. This sequence encodes CSVGTRTGPAGYTF.

This clonotype was seen ten or more times. The V gene is TRBV5-1, the J gene TRBJ2-1, with D tentatively TRBD2 (5 bases). The CDR3 length is 16 residues. Germline V gives CDR1 SGHRS, CDR2 YFSETQ. Trimming took off 0 bases at V and 0 bases at J, with 10 bases between the two ends. The CDR3 here is CASSLGQRLSYNEQFF. CDR3 sequence (DNA): TGCGCCAGCAGCTTGGGGCAGCGGCTCTCCTACAATGAGCAGTTCTTC.